The present T cell receptor (beta chain) was sequenced within a study of blood T cell repertoires in COVID-19. CDR1 is ENHRY and CDR2 is SYGVKD in the germline V gene. Trimming pared 4 bases from V and 3 bases from J, leaving 10 bases between. The CDR3 has 13 residues. Here immunoSEQ multiplex PCR was the method, and the copy in TCRdb shows in-frame clones only, minus some. The table shows more than 250,000 clones, with approximately 85% occurring only once. The sample comprised PBMCs or T cells enriched from blood (not recorded which). This clonotype originated in a man aged 25-45 years who had recovered from COVID-19. V is TRBV10-3 and J is TRBJ2-7; maybe TRBD1 (5 bases). CDR3 protein: CAISVGDYYEQYF. The CDR3 DNA sequence: TGTGCCATCAGTGTAGGGGATTACTACGAGCAGTACTTC.